This T cell receptor beta chain was observed in a study of shared clonotypes between healthy human individuals. The method was immunoSEQ multiplex PCR; TCRdb's version includes in-frame clones alone and lacks a portion of them. The sample includes 1.6 million or so clones, about 96% seen only once; the top ten take roughly 1.2%. The V end was cut by 0 bases, the J end by 1 base, with 16 bases between. The CDR3 sequence is 17 residues long. Per germline, CDR1 SGDLS and CDR2 YYNGEE. Nashville, Tennessee was home to all donors, who were Caucasian adults. This clonotype was obtained from a man aged 25 to 45 in good health. The sequenced sample was naive CD4+ T cells sorted from blood. Subset of the sample: CD45RA+ positively selected. This rearrangement joins TRBV9 to TRBJ2-5; D not resolved. CDR3 sequence: CASSVGRSFNIQETQYF. In DNA, the CDR3 is TGTGCCAGCAGCGTAGGTCGCAGTTTTAATATCCAAGAGACCCAGTACTTC.